This T cell receptor beta chain was retrieved from a study of identical twins. The CDR3 length is 17 residues. Trimming removed 3 bases from V and 7 bases from J; junction bases left unmatched: 7. Per germline, CDR1 KGHDR and CDR2 SFDVKD. Regarding the study as a whole: Clonotypes of the beta chain that were abundant in cord blood carried fewer insertions (memory repertoires showed none). Models predicted too little out-of-frame TCR alpha sharing in monozygotic twins. Potential partial confounding of zero-insertion analyses by invariant MAIT and iNKT cells was noted. The study found weaker excess twin sharing in beta out-of-frame sequences.

In TCRdb, the 5' RACE reads were re-called with MiXCR into one record per CDR3 protein. The data contain 350,000 to 500,000 distinct CDR3 sequences, approximately 18% of them seen just once; the ten biggest clones take up roughly 12%. The sample holds many counts of this clonotype. What it recognizes is unknown. The rearrangement links TRBV24-1 to TRBJ2-1; 14 nucleotides match TRBD2. Sequenced input: naive T cells sorted from blood. The origin of this receptor is a man over 45 in good health. The CDR3 sequence: CATSDVGTSGSQNEQFF. In nucleotides, the CDR3 is TGTGCCACCAGTGATGTTGGGACTAGCGGGAGTCAGAATGAGCAGTTCTTC.